The clone carrying this T cell receptor beta chain has a count of ten or more. Antigen specificity is unknown. The V end was cut by 5 bases, the J end by 4 bases, with 12 bases between. Germline assignment: CDR1 DFQATT and CDR2 SNEGSKA (reference sequence). This CDR3 spans 13 amino acids. In TCRdb, the 5' RACE reads were re-called with MiXCR into one record per CDR3 protein. The table includes around 70,000 distinct CDR3 sequences, approximately 7% detected once. The data were obtained in a study of T cells after yellow fever vaccination. Background on the study: Preparation used SMART-Seq v4 Ultra Low Input for the low-cell-number fractions. Overall study results and limits: Primary-vaccination clones mostly resurfaced post-booster (nearly 97% CD4, 75% to 90% CD8). The presence of abundant clonotypes contaminating from the bulk population was possible in FACS-sorted repertoires. When the response was secondary, it was weaker but reached its peak faster, day 5 versus 15.

J is TRBJ1-5 and V is TRBV20-1; D not certain. This specimen was CD8+ T cells sorted from PBMCs, taken roughly 5 days after the first yellow fever vaccination. The origin of this receptor is a man between 18 and 29 years old who received the YFV17D yellow fever vaccine. In nucleotides, the CDR3 is TGCAGTGCTTCCCAACATCTTAATCAGCCCCAGCATTTT. Its translation: CSASQHLNQPQHF.